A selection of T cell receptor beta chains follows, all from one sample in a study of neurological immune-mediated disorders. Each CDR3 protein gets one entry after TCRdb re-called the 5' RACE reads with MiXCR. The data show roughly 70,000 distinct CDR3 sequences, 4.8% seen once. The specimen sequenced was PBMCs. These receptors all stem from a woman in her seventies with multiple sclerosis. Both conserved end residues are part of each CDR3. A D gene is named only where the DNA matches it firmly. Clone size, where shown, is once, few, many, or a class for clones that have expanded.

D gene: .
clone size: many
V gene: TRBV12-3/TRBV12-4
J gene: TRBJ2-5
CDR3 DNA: TGTGCCAGCAGGGGGGGTCAAGAGACCCAGTACTTC
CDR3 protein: CASRGGQETQYF

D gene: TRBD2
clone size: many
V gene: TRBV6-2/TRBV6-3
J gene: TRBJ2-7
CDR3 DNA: TGTGCCAGTGGACTAGCGGGATTCTCTAGCTCCTACGAGCAGTACTTC
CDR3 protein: CASGLAGFSSSYEQYF

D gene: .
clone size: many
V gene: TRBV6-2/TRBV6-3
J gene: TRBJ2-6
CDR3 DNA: TGTGCCACCTCGAGGGGGGCCAACGTCCTGACTTTC
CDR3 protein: CATSRGANVLTF

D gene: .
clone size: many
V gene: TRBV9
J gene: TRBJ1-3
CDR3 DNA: TGTGCCAGCAGCGTATCCACTTCGGGAAACACCATATATTTT
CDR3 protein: CASSVSTSGNTIYF

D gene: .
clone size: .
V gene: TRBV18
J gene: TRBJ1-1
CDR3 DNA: TGTGCCAGCTCACCCCAGGGGAAGAGCATGAACACTGAAGCTTTCTTT
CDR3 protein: CASSPQGKSMNTEAFF

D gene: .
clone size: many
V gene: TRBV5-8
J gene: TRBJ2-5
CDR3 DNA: TGTGCCAGCAGCAGAAGGGGGGGGCTAAGGGAGACCCAGTACTTC
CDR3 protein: CASSRRGGLRETQYF

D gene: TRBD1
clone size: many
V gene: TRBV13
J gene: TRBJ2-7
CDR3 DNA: TGTGCCAGCAGCTTGGGACAGGGACAACCCTACGAGCAGTACTTC
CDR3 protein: CASSLGQGQPYEQYF

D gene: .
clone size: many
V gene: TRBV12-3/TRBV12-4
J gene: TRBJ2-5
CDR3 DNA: TGTGCCAGCAGTTTACCGGGATTGGAGGAGACCCAGTACTTC
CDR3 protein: CASSLPGLEETQYF

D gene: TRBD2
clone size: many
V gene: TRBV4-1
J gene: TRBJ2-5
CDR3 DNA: TGCGCCAGGAGGAGGACTAGCGGGATCCAAGAGACCCAGTACTTC
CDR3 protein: CARRRTSGIQETQYF

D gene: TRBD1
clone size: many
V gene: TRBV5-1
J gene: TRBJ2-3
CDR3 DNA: TGCGCCAGCAGCTTTACTAACTATGGGACAGCATTTACAGATACGCAGTATTTT
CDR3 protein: CASSFTNYGTAFTDTQYF

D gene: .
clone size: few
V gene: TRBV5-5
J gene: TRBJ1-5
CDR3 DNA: TGTGCCAGCAGCTTGGTCGGCGGGGCCATCAATCAGCCCCAGCATTTT
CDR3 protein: CASSLVGGAINQPQHF

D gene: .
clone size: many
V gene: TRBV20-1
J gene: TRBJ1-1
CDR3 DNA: TGCAGTGTTAGGGACGGTTCCTTT
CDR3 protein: CSVRDGSF

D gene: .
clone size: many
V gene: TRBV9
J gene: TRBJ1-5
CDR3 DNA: TGTGCCAGCAGCGTATACGGGGTGGATCAGCCCCAGCATTTT
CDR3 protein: CASSVYGVDQPQHF

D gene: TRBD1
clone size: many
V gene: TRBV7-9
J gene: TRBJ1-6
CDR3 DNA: TGTGCCAGCAGAGAGGACAGGACGAATTCACCCCTCCACTTT
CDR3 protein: CASREDRTNSPLHF

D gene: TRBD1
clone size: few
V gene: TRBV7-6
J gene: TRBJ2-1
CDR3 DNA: TGTGCCAGCAGCCTTCGGTTCACGGGACAGGTAAAAAACAATGAGCAGTTCTTC
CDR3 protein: CASSLRFTGQVKNNEQFF

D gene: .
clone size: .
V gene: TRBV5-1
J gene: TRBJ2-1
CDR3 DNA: TGCGCCAGCAGCTGGGATCTAGCGCCGAGCTCCTACAATGAGCAGTTCTTC
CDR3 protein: CASSWDLAPSSYNEQFF

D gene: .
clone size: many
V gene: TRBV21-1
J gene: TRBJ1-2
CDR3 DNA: TGTGCCGGAAACAGGGGGCCCGACTATGGCTACACCTTC
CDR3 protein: CAGNRGPDYGYTF

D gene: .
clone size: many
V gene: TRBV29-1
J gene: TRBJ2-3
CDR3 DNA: TGCAGCGTTGATGGGGGGGCGAACACAGATACGCAGTATTTT
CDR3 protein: CSVDGGANTDTQYF

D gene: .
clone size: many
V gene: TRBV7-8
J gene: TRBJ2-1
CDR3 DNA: TGTGCCAGCTTCCCGGACACTTCCTCCTACAATGAGCAGTTCTTC
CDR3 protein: CASFPDTSSYNEQFF

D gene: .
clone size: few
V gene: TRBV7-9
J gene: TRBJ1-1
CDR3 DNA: TGTGCCAGCAGTATCAGTGACACTGAAGCTTTCTTT
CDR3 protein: CASSISDTEAFF

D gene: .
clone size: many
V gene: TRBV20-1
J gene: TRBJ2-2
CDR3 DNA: TGCAGTGGGGGGAGAGAGGGCAGCGGGGAGCTGTTTTTT
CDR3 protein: CSGGREGSGELFF

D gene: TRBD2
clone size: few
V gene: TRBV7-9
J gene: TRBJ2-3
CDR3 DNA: TGTGCCAGCAGCTTAACTCATATCGGCGGGAGTTGGGGGACCACAGATACGCAGTATTTT
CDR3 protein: CASSLTHIGGSWGTTDTQYF

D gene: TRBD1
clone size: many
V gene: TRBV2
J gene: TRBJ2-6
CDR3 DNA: TGTGCCAGCAGTGATTTGGGAATCGGGACAGGGGGAGGCTCTGGGGCCAACGTCCTGACTTTC
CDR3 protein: CASSDLGIGTGGGSGANVLTF

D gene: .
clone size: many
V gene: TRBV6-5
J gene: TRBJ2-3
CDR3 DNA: TGTGCCAGCAAAGGGACCGGGGGAGATACGCAGTATTTT
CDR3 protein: CASKGTGGDTQYF

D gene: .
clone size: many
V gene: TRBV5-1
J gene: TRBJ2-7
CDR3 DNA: TGCGCCAGCAGCATAGCGGATACCTACGAGCAGTACTTC
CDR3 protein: CASSIADTYEQYF

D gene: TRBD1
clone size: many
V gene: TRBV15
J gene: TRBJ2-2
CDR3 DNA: TGTGCCACCAGTAGACAGGGTGGCACCGGGGAGCTGTTTTTT
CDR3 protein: CATSRQGGTGELFF

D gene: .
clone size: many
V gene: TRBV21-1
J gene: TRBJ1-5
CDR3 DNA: TGTGCCAGCAGCAATGGGGTCCAGGGTCGATATCAGCCCCAGCATTTT
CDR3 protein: CASSNGVQGRYQPQHF

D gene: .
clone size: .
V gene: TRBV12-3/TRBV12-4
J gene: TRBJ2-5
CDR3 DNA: TGTGCCAGCAGTGGGCCCGGGGAGACCCAGTACTTC
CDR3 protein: CASSGPGETQYF

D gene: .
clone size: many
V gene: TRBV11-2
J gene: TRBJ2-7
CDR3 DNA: TGTGCCAGCAGCGGCTTGCGGGTGAACCGGGACGAGCAGTACTTC
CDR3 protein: CASSGLRVNRDEQYF

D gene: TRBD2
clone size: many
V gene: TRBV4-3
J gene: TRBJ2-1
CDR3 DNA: TGCGCCAGCAGCCGGGAGGGACTAGCGGGAGGGAACAATGAGCAGTTCTTC
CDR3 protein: CASSREGLAGGNNEQFF

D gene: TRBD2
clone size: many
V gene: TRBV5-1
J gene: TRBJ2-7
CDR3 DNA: TGCGCCAGCAGCTTGGGGACTAGCCGGGACGAGCAGTACTTC
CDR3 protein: CASSLGTSRDEQYF

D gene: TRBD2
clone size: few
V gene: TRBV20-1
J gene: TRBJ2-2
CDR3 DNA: TGCAGTGTAACGGGAGGGCGGGTCACCGGGGAGCTGTTTTTT
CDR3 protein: CSVTGGRVTGELFF

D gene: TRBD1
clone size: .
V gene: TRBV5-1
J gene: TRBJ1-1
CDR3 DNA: TGCGCCAGCAGCTTGGACAGGGGGCTAATTGAGAAAGCTTTCTTT
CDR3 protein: CASSLDRGLIEKAFF

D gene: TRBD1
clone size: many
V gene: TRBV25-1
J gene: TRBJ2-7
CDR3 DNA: TGTGCCAGTGCCGGGACAGGGAAATCCGAGCAGTACTTC
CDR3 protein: CASAGTGKSEQYF

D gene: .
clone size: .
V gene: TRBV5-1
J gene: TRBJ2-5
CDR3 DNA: TGCGCCAGCAGCCTGGTGGGAGACCAAGAGACCCAGTACTTC
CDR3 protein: CASSLVGDQETQYF

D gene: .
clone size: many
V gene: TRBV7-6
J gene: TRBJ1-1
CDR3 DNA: TGTGCCAGCAGCTCGGGGCGCACTGAAGCTTTCTTT
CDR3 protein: CASSSGRTEAFF

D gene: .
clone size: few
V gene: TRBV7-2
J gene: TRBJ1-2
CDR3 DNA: TGTGCCAGCAGCCATGATCCGGGACAAAACTATGGCTACACCTTC
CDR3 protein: CASSHDPGQNYGYTF

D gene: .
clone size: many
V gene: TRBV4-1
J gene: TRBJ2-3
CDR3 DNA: TGCGCCAGCAGCCAAGAACCGGGTGCAGATACGCAGTATTTT
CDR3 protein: CASSQEPGADTQYF

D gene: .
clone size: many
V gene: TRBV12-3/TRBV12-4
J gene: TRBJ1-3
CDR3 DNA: TGTGCCAGCACTCAGAGCTCTGGAAACACCATATATTTT
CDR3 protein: CASTQSSGNTIYF

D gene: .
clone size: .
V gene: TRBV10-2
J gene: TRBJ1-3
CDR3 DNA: TGCGCCAGCAGTGAGGGACGGCGCTCTGGAAAAAACATATATTTT
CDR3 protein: CASSEGRRSGKNIYF

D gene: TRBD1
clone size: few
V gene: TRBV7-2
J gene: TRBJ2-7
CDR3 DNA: TGTGCCAGCAGGGACAGGGGGCGATCCTACGAGCAGTACTTC
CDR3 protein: CASRDRGRSYEQYF

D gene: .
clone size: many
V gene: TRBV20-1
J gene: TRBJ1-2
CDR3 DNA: TGCAGCGCTAGAGATCTCTGGGGCGACATGGGCGGCTACACCTTC
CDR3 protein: CSARDLWGDMGGYTF

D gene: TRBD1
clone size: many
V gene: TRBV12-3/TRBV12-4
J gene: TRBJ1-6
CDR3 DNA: TGTGCCAGCAGTTTAAAACAGGGGAATTCACCCCTCCACTTT
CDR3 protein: CASSLKQGNSPLHF